The next 28 T cell receptor beta chains were all read from a single sample in a study of shared clonotypes between healthy human individuals. Assay: immunoSEQ multiplex PCR; the TCRdb copy retains only in-frame clones and omits some. The table lists roughly 600,000 clones, 98% of them singletons. Cells designated naive CD8 were CD45RO-negative and were positively selected for CCR7, with terminally differentiated effector memory CD45RA+ cells excluded. The source material was naive CD8+ T cells sorted from blood. The source of these receptors is a man in his thirties or forties in good health.

This rearrangement joins TRBV6-5 to TRBJ1-1, with D unresolved. CDR1 and CDR2 from the germline V gene are MNHEY and SVGAGI. Trimming cost V 0 bases and J 0 bases, with 8 bases left between them. This CDR3 has 15 amino acids. This CDR3 reads CASSYSNPLNTEAFF. The CDR3 DNA reads TGTGCCAGCAGTTACTCGAATCCTTTGAACACTGAAGCTTTCTTT.

This chain uses TRBV25-1 with TRBJ2-1; TRBD2 matches at 14 bases. This CDR3 region has 16 residues. From germline, CDR1 is MGHDK and CDR2 SYGVNS. V was clipped by 4 bases and J by 6 bases; unmatched bases: 5. The CDR3 sequence: CASSGGGLAGANEQFF. In DNA form, the CDR3 reads TGTGCCAGCAGTGGGGGGGGACTAGCGGGAGCCAATGAGCAGTTCTTC.

The chain combines TRBV5-1 with TRBJ2-7; 12 nucleotides line up with TRBD2. Germline V gives CDR1 SGHRS, CDR2 YFSETQ. Trimming took 0 bases from V and 6 from J; bases not matched to a gene: 4. This CDR3 spans 15 amino acids. The CDR3 nucleotides are TGCGCCAGCAGCTTGGAGACTAGCGGGAGAGGCGAGCAGTACTTC. It is translated as CASSLETSGRGEQYF.

The V and J genes are TRBV15 and TRBJ1-5; D not resolved. The CDR3 is made up of 15 amino acids. V was clipped by 0 bases and J by 5 bases, with 11 bases between them. CDR1 is LNHNV and CDR2 is YYDKDF in the germline V gene (reference sequence). The CDR3 DNA reads as TGTGCCACCAGCAGAGATCGCGGAGGGTATCAGCCCCAGCATTTT. Protein sequence: CATSRDRGGYQPQHF.

The chain couples TRBV4-1 to TRBJ2-7, with TRBD2 matching over 9 bases. The junction had 10 bases not matched to a gene; V was cut back by 4 bases and J by 3 bases. The V gene's germline CDR1 is MGHRA and CDR2 YSYEKL. CDR3 length equals 16 residues. This CDR3 reads CASSPQGLAGRYEQYF. Written as DNA, the CDR3 is TGCGCCAGCAGCCCTCAGGGCCTAGCGGGACGCTACGAGCAGTACTTC.

This chain joins TRBV7-9 and TRBJ2-1, with 12 nucleotides matching TRBD2. CDR3 size: 15 residues. CDR1 is SEHNR, CDR2 FQNEAQ, per germline (reference sequence). The V segment lost 8 bases and the J segment 8 bases; nucleotides outside the gene matches: 10. This chain's CDR3 is CASGVTSGSGYEQFF. The CDR3 nucleotides are TGTGCCAGCGGGGTGACTAGCGGGAGTGGTTATGAGCAGTTCTTC. Variable domain in full (rest from reference TRBV7-9 and TRBJ2-1): DTGVSQNPRHKITKRGQNVTFRCDPISEHNRLYWYRQTLGQGPEFLTYFQNEAQLEKSRLLSDRFSAERPKGSFSTLEIQRTEQGDSAMYLCASGVTSGSGYEQFFGPGTRLTVL.

This clone has just one count. The gene calls are TRBV18 and TRBJ2-7; the D is unclear. Germline V lookup: CDR1 KGHSH, CDR2 LQKENI. V dropped 3 bases and J dropped 3 bases, with 6 bases sitting between them. CDR3 length: 12 residues. The CDR3 sequence: CASSPSNYEQYF. As DNA, the CDR3 is TGTGCCAGCTCACCCTCGAACTACGAGCAGTACTTC.

V is TRBV5-6 and J is TRBJ2-7, with TRBD2 identical over 12 bases. CDR3 length: 17 amino acids. Germline lookup yields CDR1 SGHDT and CDR2 YYEEEE. V was clipped by 3 bases and J by 0 bases; unmatched bases: 7. CDR3 bases: TGTGCCAGCAGCTCCGGGACTAGCGGGTGGAGCTCCTACGAGCAGTACTTC. As protein: CASSSGTSGWSSYEQYF.

The rearrangement joins TRBV5-6 to TRBJ2-5, with TRBD1 as a possible D gene (6 bases). This CDR3 has 15 amino acids. Between the trimmed V and J ends, which lost 0 bases and 5 bases, there was a span of 14 bases. CDR1 is SGHDT and CDR2 is YYEEEE in the germline V gene. The CDR3 DNA reads as TGTGCCAGCAGCTTGGCCGAGGGGGAGTGGGAGACCCAGTACTTC. It specifies CASSLAEGEWETQYF. The full variable domain, in which reference TRBV5-6 and TRBJ2-5 provide the parts outside the CDR3, is DAGVTQSPTHLIKTRGQQVTLRCSPKSGHDTVSWYQQALGQGPQFIFQYYEEEERQRGNFPDRFSGHQFPNYSSELNVNALLLGDSALYLCASSLAEGEWETQYFGPGTRLLVL.

The rearrangement links TRBV7-6 to TRBJ2-2; D gene unclear. Trimming took off 3 bases at V and 3 bases at J, with 2 bases between the two ends. The CDR3 consists of 12 residues. Germline values: CDR1 SGHVS, CDR2 FNYEAQ. The CDR3 loop reads CASSLDTGELFF. CDR3 DNA: TGTGCCAGCAGCTTGGACACCGGGGAGCTGTTTTTT.

The rearrangement joins TRBV5-6 to TRBJ2-1; D is ambiguous. V dropped 4 bases and J dropped 6 bases, with 11 bases sitting between them. Per germline, CDR1 SGHDT and CDR2 YYEEEE. This CDR3 contains 13 residues. CDR3 in amino acids: CASSKGSPNEQFF. Written as DNA, the CDR3 is TGTGCCAGCAGCAAGGGATCTCCCAATGAGCAGTTCTTC.

This clone was detected once. The chain is built from TRBV15 and TRBJ2-7; perhaps TRBD2 as D (6 bases). V gave up 1 base and J gave up 6 bases, with 13 bases separating them. The CDR3 is 14 residues long. Germline CDR1 and CDR2: LNHNV and YYDKDF (reference sequence). CDR3 DNA: TGTGCCACCAGCAGAGCCCTGGGGGGATCCGAGCAGTACTTC. Its protein product is CATSRALGGSEQYF.

The rearrangement uses TRBV6-4 and TRBJ2-5; TRBD1 matches 7 bases. In germline, CDR1 is MRHNA, CDR2 SNTAGT. V was pared by 8 bases and J by 3 bases, with 9 bases of the junction left unmatched. This CDR3 is 14 amino acids long. CDR3 region: CASHPDRTEETQYF. The CDR3 bases are TGTGCCAGCCACCCGGACAGGACAGAAGAGACCCAGTACTTC.

The chain recombines TRBV28 with TRBJ2-7; D not resolved. Deletions cut 7 bases from V and 5 bases from J, with 21 bases between. This CDR3 comprises 15 residues. Germline assignment: CDR1 MDHEN and CDR2 SYDVKM. In DNA form, the CDR3 reads TGTGCCAGCACCGTGATGCCACCTCCCAGCCACGAGCAGTACTTC. Translating it yields CASTVMPPPSHEQYF.

The CDR3 DNA sequence: TGTGCCAGTAGACCCAGGACAGCCTCCTACAATGAGCAGTTCTTC. The encoded protein is CASRPRTASYNEQFF. V is TRBV19 and J is TRBJ2-1; D may be TRBD1 (6 bases). The germline V and J ends were trimmed by 6 bases and 0 bases, with 12 bases remaining between them. Germline V gene data show CDR1 as LNHDA and CDR2 as SQIVND (reference sequence). This CDR3 has 15 amino acids. The full variable domain, with the rest looked up from reference TRBV19 and TRBJ2-1, is DGGITQSPKYLFRKEGQNVTLSCEQNLNHDAMYWYRQDPGQGLRLIYYSQIVNDFQKGDIAEGYSVSREKKESFPLTVTSAQKNPTAFYLCASRPRTASYNEQFFGPGTRLTVL.

This chain joins TRBV15 and TRBJ2-1; D uncertain. The CDR3 is 16 amino acids. V was trimmed by 5 bases and J by 2 bases, leaving 16 bases between them. Germline V CDR1 and CDR2: LNHNV, YYDKDF (reference sequence). CDR3 coding DNA: TGTGCCACCAGCGGAACTGAAGATAAGACCTACAATGAGCAGTTCTTC. Protein: CATSGTEDKTYNEQFF.

The V gene is TRBV19, the J gene TRBJ1-4; weak D call: TRBD1 (5 bases). This CDR3 is built from 13 residues. The germline V gene encodes CDR1 LNHDA and CDR2 SQIVND (reference sequence). V was trimmed by 3 bases and J by 8 bases, leaving 10 bases between them. CDR3 sequence: CASSIMTAEKLFF. CDR3 coding DNA: TGTGCCAGTAGTATTATGACAGCCGAAAAACTGTTTTTT.

This clone was detected once. This sequence joins TRBV27 and TRBJ2-1; D tentatively fits TRBD1 or TRBD2 (5 bases each). Trimming shortened V by 8 bases and J by 3 bases, and 23 bases separated the two germline ends. Per germline, CDR1 MNHEY and CDR2 SMNVEV (reference sequence). The length of the CDR3 is 17 residues. This CDR3 reads CASALGTGTDIYNEQFF. In DNA form, the CDR3 reads TGTGCCAGCGCTCTAGGGACCGGGACGGATATCTACAATGAGCAGTTCTTC.

This chain joins TRBV15 and TRBJ1-5, with D perhaps matching TRBD1 (6 bases). In germline, CDR1 is LNHNV, CDR2 YYDKDF (reference sequence). Trimming stripped 3 bases from V and 4 bases from J, with 10 bases between. The CDR3 extends over 14 amino acids. The CDR3 region is CATSSHRDNQPQHF. Written as DNA, the CDR3 is TGTGCCACCAGCAGCCACAGGGATAATCAGCCCCAGCATTTT.

This clone showed up just once. This rearrangement joins TRBV5-6 to TRBJ1-5; a possible D gene is TRBD1 (6 bases). In germline, CDR1 is SGHDT, CDR2 YYEEEE. V was cut by 2 bases and J by 5 bases, with 14 bases left in between. The CDR3 loop spans 15 amino acids. In DNA form, the CDR3 reads TGTGCCAGCAGCTTCGGGACACAAGCGGATCAGCCCCAGCATTTT. Protein product: CASSFGTQADQPQHF.

The chain is built from TRBV7-6 and TRBJ2-1, with D unresolved. Germline V CDR1 and CDR2: SGHVS, FNYEAQ. The CDR3 loop spans 15 amino acids. The V end was cut by 1 base, the J end by 7 bases, with 14 bases between. The CDR3 bases are TGTGCCAGCAGCTTAGAGTGGCGGATTAATAATGAGCAGTTCTTC. It is translated as CASSLEWRINNEQFF.

The rearrangement joins TRBV27 to TRBJ2-7; D remains ambiguous. Germline assignment: CDR1 MNHEY and CDR2 SMNVEV (reference sequence). Between the trimmed V and J ends, which lost 2 bases and 12 bases, there was a span of 20 bases. The CDR3 length is 14 residues. The CDR3 DNA reads TGTGCCAGCAGTTTAGGGAACTCCGGGCCCCGGACGTACTTC. Its protein is CASSLGNSGPRTYF.

The chain employs TRBV7-3 and TRBJ1-2; the D gene is possibly TRBD1 (5 bases). The CDR3 is 13 residues long. Germline CDR1 and CDR2: SGHTA and FQGTGA. Trimming cost V 2 bases and J 5 bases, with 9 bases left between them. CDR3 loop: CASSLGALYGYTF. CDR3 sequence (DNA): TGTGCCAGCAGCTTAGGGGCCCTTTATGGCTACACCTTC. Complete variable domain (other parts from reference TRBV7-3 and TRBJ1-2): GAGVSQTPSNKVTEKGKYVELRCDPISGHTALYWYRQSLGQGPEFLIYFQGTGAADDSGLPNDRFFAVRPEGSVSTLKIQRTERGDSAVYLCASSLGALYGYTFGSGTRLTVV.

The rearrangement joins TRBV7-9 to TRBJ2-1, with 8 positions matching TRBD2. Germline V gives CDR1 SEHNR, CDR2 FQNEAQ (reference sequence). The CDR3 is made up of 16 amino acids. J gave up 6 bases and V 4 bases, and 11 bases lay outside the gene matches. In DNA form, the CDR3 reads TGTGCCAGCAGCTCAAACTCCGGGACTAGGGCCAATGAGCAGTTCTTC. Residues: CASSSNSGTRANEQFF. Based on the CDR3 plus reference TRBV7-9 and TRBJ2-1, the full variable domain is DTGVSQNPRHKITKRGQNVTFRCDPISEHNRLYWYRQTLGQGPEFLTYFQNEAQLEKSRLLSDRFSAERPKGSFSTLEIQRTEQGDSAMYLCASSSNSGTRANEQFFGPGTRLTVL.

The genes are TRBV7-2 and TRBJ2-1; 9 bases agree with TRBD2. Unmatched junction bases numbered 8, after V lost 5 bases and J lost 3 bases. Germline lookup yields CDR1 SGHTA and CDR2 FQGNSA. The CDR3 contains 16 residues. As DNA, the CDR3 is TGTGCCAGCAGCCCCAGCGGGAGGACTTTCTACAATGAGCAGTTCTTC. It specifies CASSPSGRTFYNEQFF.

V usage is TRBV6-6 and J usage is TRBJ2-7, with 8 bases lining up with TRBD2. Germline values: CDR1 MNHNY, CDR2 SVGAGI (reference sequence). Trimming took 3 bases from V and 4 from J; bases not matched to a gene: 2. This CDR3 has 13 amino acids. The CDR3 DNA is TGTGCCAGCAGTTATCCGGGGGGGTACGAGCAGTACTTC. It specifies CASSYPGGYEQYF.

J is TRBJ1-5 and V is TRBV7-2, with D perhaps TRBD1 (5 bases). CDR3 length: 15 amino acids. The germline V and J ends were trimmed by 4 bases and 0 bases, with 10 bases remaining between them. Per the germline V gene, CDR1 is SGHTA and CDR2 is FQGNSA. CDR3 in DNA: TGTGCCAGCAGCTCCGGTGACAGTAGCAATCAGCCCCAGCATTTT. Its protein is CASSSGDSSNQPQHF.

CDR3 region: CASSLEAEHTF. CDR3 bases: TGTGCCAGCAGCTTAGAGGCGGAACACACCTTC. This chain joins TRBV11-1 and TRBJ1-2, with unresolved D. Germline CDR1 is SGHAT and CDR2 is FQDESV (reference sequence). V was clipped by 1 base and J by 12 bases, with 9 bases between them. This CDR3 has 11 amino acids.